This paragraph reports one T cell receptor beta chain. Using its own MiXCR run on the RT-PCR reads, TCRdb lists one record per CDR3 protein. In the table there are about 570,000 distinct CDR3 sequences, 10% to 12% of which are singletons. J gave up 7 bases and V 7 bases, and 4 bases lay outside the gene matches. The CDR3 has 13 residues. CDR1 and CDR2 (germline): ENHRY, SYGVKD. These data are taken from a study of response to subunit inactivated influenza vaccine. The sample was also reused in another study, on T cells expressing NK-cell markers. From that study: A 5'RACE template switching approach incorporating UMIs was used to make TCR beta cDNA.

This sequence was found in a man aged 50-59 years who received an inactivated influenza vaccine. The material sequenced was PBMCs from blood, taken on the day of vaccination. The chain recombines TRBV10-3 with TRBJ2-3; the match to TRBD1 covers 11 bases. The CDR3 reads CAITGTGGNTQYF. The CDR3 region has the DNA TGTGCCATCACCGGGACAGGGGGGAATACGCAGTATTTT.